The 24 T cell receptor beta chains given below trace back to one sample, sequenced in a study of post-analysis software for immune sequencing data. Whole-study findings and limits: Patients had higher frequencies than controls of five TRBV segments, including TRBV5-6, TRBV5-1 and TRBV20-1.

TCR beta cDNA libraries included unique molecular identifiers. TCRdb analysed the PCR reads with MiXCR anew, one entry per CDR3 protein. The profile covers fewer than 900,000 distinct CDR3 sequences, with about half appearing a single time and roughly 5.2% taken by the ten largest. Their cognate antigens are unknown. The sequenced sample was blood. The receptor set was obtained from a girl between 10 and 17 years old with multiple sclerosis.

The V gene is TRBV9, the J gene TRBJ2-3, with 7 bases matching TRBD1. The germline CDR1 and CDR2 sequences are SGDLS and YYNGEE. CDR3 length: 15 amino acids. V dropped 2 bases and J dropped 4; count of bases not matched to a gene: 7. CDR3 region: CASSVGQPAADTQYF. Here the CDR3 DNA reads TGTGCCAGCAGCGTGGGACAGCCGGCCGCAGATACGCAGTATTTT.

The chain carries TRBV4-2 and TRBJ2-7; TRBD2 might be the D (5 bases). The CDR3 runs 13 residues. The germline CDR1 and CDR2 sequences are LGHNA and YNFKEQ. V was cut by 4 bases and J by 7 bases, with 14 bases left in between. The CDR3 loop is CASSRNPGNEQYF. DNA of the CDR3: TGTGCCAGCAGCCGTAACCCCGGGAATGAGCAGTACTTC.

This clonotype was counted only a few times. This chain connects TRBV20-1 to TRBJ2-3; 11 bases are shared with TRBD2. Germline values: CDR1 DFQATT, CDR2 SNEGSKA (reference sequence). V lost 5 bases to trimming and J lost 1 base; unmatched junction nucleotides: 11. The CDR3 has 17 amino acids. The CDR3 region has the DNA TGCAGTGCTTCCGTAGCGGGAGGGCCCGGAGGCACAGATACGCAGTATTTT. Amino acids: CSASVAGGPGGTDTQYF.

The V gene is TRBV7-2, the J gene TRBJ2-3, with TRBD1 matching over 8 bases. Germline V CDR1 and CDR2: SGHTA, FQGNSA. Trimming removed 5 bases from V and 0 bases from J; junction bases left unmatched: 7. This CDR3 contains 16 residues. The CDR3 reads CASSRYGTGSTDTQYF. In nucleotides, the CDR3 is TGTGCCAGCAGCCGCTACGGGACAGGCAGCACAGATACGCAGTATTTT.

As concerns this clonotype: Compared with germline, one end of the junction differs, possibly owing to a read error. The chain is built from TRBV7-2 and TRBJ2-1; TRBD2 aligns across 16 bases. Looked up from germline, CDR1 is SGHTA and CDR2 is FQGNSA. The CDR3 runs to 19 residues. CDR3 nucleotides: TGTGCCAGCAGCCGAATTCCCGGGACTAGCGGGAGGGGGCTCAATCAGCAGTTCTTC. It encodes CASSRIPGTSGRGLNQQFF. Complete variable domain (other parts from reference TRBV7-2 and TRBJ2-1): GAGVSQSPSNKVTEKGKDVELRCDPISGHTALYWYRQSLGQGLEFLIYFQGNSAPDKSGLPSDRFSAERTGGSVSTLTIQRTQQEDSAVYLCASSRIPGTSGRGLNQQFFGPGTRLTVL.

V is TRBV30 and J is TRBJ1-2; possible D gene TRBD1, 5 bases. The CDR3 covers 15 residues. V gave up 3 bases and J gave up 5 bases, with 19 bases separating them. Germline V gives CDR1 GTSNPN, CDR2 SVGIG (reference sequence). CDR3: CAWSRGEADYYGYTF. The CDR3 DNA reads TGTGCCTGGAGCCGAGGGGAGGCCGACTATTATGGCTACACCTTC.

As to this clonotype: The junction departs from the called germline gene at one end, perhaps through a read error. J is TRBJ2-3 and V is TRBV7-6, with TRBD1 as a possible D gene (6 bases). This CDR3 comprises 13 residues. Germline V gene sequence: CDR1 SGHVS, CDR2 FNYEAQ. In DNA form, the CDR3 reads TGTGCCCGCAGCCCCCACGACAGGTCTACGCAGTATTTT. Translation gives CARSPHDRSTQYF.

CDR3 sequence reads: CASGSAGESETQYF. Here the CDR3 DNA reads TGTGCCAGCGGGTCAGCGGGAGAATCGGAGACCCAGTACTTC. The chain employs TRBV5-5 and TRBJ2-5; 8 bases are a match to TRBD2. J gave up 5 bases and V 7 bases, and 10 bases lay outside the gene matches. Germline CDR1 is SGHKS and CDR2 is YYEKEE (reference sequence). The CDR3 consists of 14 residues. Supplemented by reference TRBV5-5 and TRBJ2-5, the full variable domain reads DAGVTQSPTHLIKTRGQQVTLRCSPISGHKSVSWYQQVLGQGPQFIFQYYEKEERGRGNFPDRFSARQFPNYSSELNVNALLLGDSALYLCASGSAGESETQYFGPGTRLLVL.

The J gene is TRBJ1-4, the V gene TRBV7-2; D not certain. The CDR3 loop spans 14 amino acids. CDR1 is SGHTA and CDR2 is FQGNSA in the germline V gene. Trimming removed 4 bases from V and 0 bases from J, with 6 bases in between. The CDR3 nucleotides are TGTGCCAGCAGCTCAACTACAACTAATGAAAAACTGTTTTTT. Its protein is CASSSTTTNEKLFF. Full variable domain (missing parts from reference TRBV7-2 and TRBJ1-4): GAGVSQSPSNKVTEKGKDVELRCDPISGHTALYWYRQSLGQGLEFLIYFQGNSAPDKSGLPSDRFSAERTGGSVSTLTIQRTQQEDSAVYLCASSSTTTNEKLFFGSGTQLSVL.

This clonotype occurred a few times. This rearrangement joins TRBV24-1 to TRBJ2-1; 13 bases fit TRBD2. The CDR3 runs to 15 residues. CDR1 and CDR2 from the germline V gene are KGHDR and SFDVKD. The V gene end was trimmed by 4 bases and the J gene end by 6 bases; junction bases not matched to a gene: 2. Written as DNA, the CDR3 is TGTGCCACCAGTGAACGGACTAGCGGGAGCAATGAGCAGTTCTTC. Protein sequence: CATSERTSGSNEQFF.

The chain links TRBV15 to TRBJ1-2, with D maybe TRBD1 (5 bases). V was shortened by 0 bases and J by 3 bases, with 29 bases between the two germline ends. The CDR3 is made up of 21 amino acids. Germline CDR1 and CDR2: LNHNV and YYDKDF (reference sequence). For the CDR3, the DNA is TGTGCCACCAGCAGAGATGCGATTGGGAGGGACCCAAAGAGGGGCCACTATGGCTACACCTTC. This codes for CATSRDAIGRDPKRGHYGYTF.

The V gene is TRBV28, the J gene TRBJ1-2; D is perhaps TRBD1 (5 bases). The ends were cut back, 6 bases at V and 4 bases at J, with 24 bases in the middle. The germline V gene encodes CDR1 MDHEN and CDR2 SYDVKM. The CDR3 is made up of 17 amino acids. This CDR3 reads CASSPRDGYLGIYGYTF. CDR3 nucleotide sequence: TGTGCCAGCAGCCCGAGGGACGGATACCTCGGGATCTATGGCTACACCTTC.

The J gene is TRBJ2-3, the V gene TRBV4-1; D is perhaps TRBD2 (6 bases). The CDR3 is 15 amino acids. Germline values: CDR1 MGHRA, CDR2 YSYEKL. The V and J ends lost 4 bases and 1 base respectively, with 12 bases between them. Here the CDR3 DNA reads TGCGCCAGCAGCCTGGGACTTTTGGGCACAGATACGCAGTATTTT. It is translated as CASSLGLLGTDTQYF.

This clonotype was observed a handful of times. The chain couples TRBV4-3 to TRBJ2-3; no reliable D call. The V gene's germline CDR1 is LGHNA and CDR2 YSLEER. This CDR3 contains 12 residues. The ends were cut back, 1 base at V and 8 bases at J, with 7 bases in the middle. In nucleotides, the CDR3 is TGCGCCAGCAGCCAAGCCCCAGGTACGCAGTATTTT. This translates into CASSQAPGTQYF.

This clonotype came up a few times. J is TRBJ1-2 and V is TRBV4-3; no clear D. Germline V CDR1 and CDR2: LGHNA, YSLEER. CDR3 length: 14 amino acids. V was clipped by 4 bases and J by 4 bases, with 13 bases between them. CDR3 amino acids: CASSPRAESYGYTF. The CDR3 region has the DNA TGCGCCAGCAGCCCCCGGGCTGAGAGCTATGGCTACACCTTC.

This clonotype was counted between two and nine times. The chain links TRBV12-3 or TRBV12-4 to TRBJ1-4, with a tentative D call TRBD1 (5 bases). The CDR3 totals 13 residues. V lost 3 bases to trimming and J lost 8 bases, with 10 bases between them. The CDR3 is CASSFPGDEKLFF. CDR3 DNA: TGTGCCAGCAGTTTTCCGGGGGACGAAAAACTGTTTTTT.

The DNA of the CDR3 is TGCAGTGCCCCGCTTGGGAGTTTCCCCCCCAATGAGCAGTTCTTC. This translates into CSAPLGSFPPNEQFF. V usage is TRBV20-1 and J usage is TRBJ2-1; D possibly corresponds to TRBD2 (5 bases). The germline V gene has CDR1 DFQATT and CDR2 SNEGSKA (reference sequence). There are 15 residues in the CDR3. Trimming shortened V by 6 bases and J by 6 bases, and 21 bases separated the two germline ends.

On this clonotype: At one boundary the junction diverges from the germline segment, which might be a read error. The V call is TRBV5-1, the J call TRBJ2-3, with TRBD2 matching 7 bases. Germline CDR1 reads SGHRS; CDR2 reads YFSETQ. The CDR3 is made up of 15 amino acids. CDR3 bases: TGCGCCAGCAGCCCCGCTAGCGGAGGGATAGATGCGCAGTATTTT. It yields the protein CASSPASGGIDAQYF.

This clonotype has more than one count but fewer than ten. The V call is TRBV7-2, the J call TRBJ2-4; 8 bases are shared with TRBD2. The CDR3 runs 17 residues. The germline V gene encodes CDR1 SGHTA and CDR2 FQGNSA. V gave up 5 bases and J gave up 2 bases; unmatched junction bases: 11. CDR3 loop: CASSNSPGLGPKNIQYF. In DNA, the CDR3 is TGTGCCAGCAGCAACTCCCCGGGACTAGGACCCAAAAACATTCAGTACTTC.

This clonotype appeared a few times. The rearrangement joins TRBV2 to TRBJ2-2; D gene uncertain. This CDR3 region has 15 residues. Germline values: CDR1 SNHLY, CDR2 FYNNEI. The ends were cut back, 4 bases at V and 1 base at J, with 10 bases in the middle. The CDR3 sequence is CASSVARVNTGELFF. The CDR3 DNA follows: TGTGCCAGCAGTGTGGCTAGGGTGAACACCGGGGAGCTGTTTTTT.

This chain links TRBV12-3 or TRBV12-4 with TRBJ2-2; D perhaps matches TRBD1 (5 bases). V lost 7 bases and J 4 bases, leaving 13 bases between the germline ends. There are 14 residues in the CDR3. The CDR3 DNA reads TGTGCCAGCACACTCGGACACACCACCGGGGAGCTGTTTTTT. Translating it yields CASTLGHTTGELFF.

The chain couples TRBV4-1 to TRBJ2-7; 8 bases line up with TRBD1. This CDR3 spans 16 amino acids. Germline loops: CDR1 MGHRA, CDR2 YSYEKL. V was clipped by 0 bases and J by 2 bases; unmatched bases: 6. CDR3 amino acids: CASSQDQQGGPYEQYF. CDR3 bases: TGCGCCAGCAGCCAAGATCAACAGGGGGGCCCCTACGAGCAGTACTTC.

The chain uses TRBV29-1 and TRBJ2-5; D might be TRBD1 (5 bases). This CDR3 spans 13 amino acids. V lost 5 bases and J 5 bases, leaving 15 bases between the germline ends. Per the germline V gene, CDR1 is SQVTM and CDR2 is ANQGSEA. The CDR3 spells CSVTQGSSETQYF. The DNA for the CDR3 is TGCAGCGTTACCCAGGGTTCTTCGGAGACCCAGTACTTC. The full variable domain, with the rest looked up from reference TRBV29-1 and TRBJ2-5, is SAVISQKPSRDICQRGTSLTIQCQVDSQVTMMFWYRQQPGQSLTLIATANQGSEATYESGFVIDKFPISRPNLTFSTLTVSNMSPEDSSIYLCSVTQGSSETQYFGPGTRLLVL.

This clonotype was found a few times. The chain links TRBV20-1 to TRBJ2-5; 16 nucleotides agree with TRBD2. Unmatched junction bases numbered 6, after V lost 6 bases and J lost 5 bases. CDR1 is DFQATT, CDR2 SNEGSKA, per germline (reference sequence). The length of the CDR3 is 15 residues. In DNA, the CDR3 is TGCAGTGCATGGGGACTAGCGGGAGGGGAGGAGACCCAGTACTTC. It is translated as CSAWGLAGGEETQYF.